A selection of T cell receptor beta chains follows, all from one sample in a study of cytomegalovirus exposure and HLA in healthy donors. TCRdb's copy holds only in-frame clones and misses some; the assay was immunoSEQ multiplex PCR. The table lists 110,000 to 150,000 clones, over 60% of them singletons. Specimen: PBMCs. These receptor sequences come from a woman under 40 in good health and CMV-seronegative. The CDR3 runs from the conserved cysteine through the conserved F or W.

j_call,v_call,cdr3_aa
TRBJ2-5,TRBV11-3,CASSLDRYGLVAQYF
TRBJ1-2,TRBV7-3,CASSSQGARGYTF
TRBJ2-7,TRBV18,CASSGAAEQYF
TRBJ1-6,TRBV5-8,CASSVDSNNSPLHF
TRBJ1-2,TRBV15,CATRDRGNNYGYTF
TRBJ2-5,TRBV9,CASSVKGLVVQETQYF
TRBJ2-3,TRBV4-1,CASRILAESVLDTQYF
TRBJ2-5,TRBV5-4,CASSFKGDQETQYF
TRBJ2-1,TRBV6-1,CASRGQGFNEQFF
TRBJ2-3,TRBV6-5,CASSSLTTAPDTQYF
TRBJ2-3,TRBV5-1,CASSLEDRGANQYF
TRBJ2-3,TRBV7-3,CATGQGSGDTQYF
TRBJ1-2,TRBV6-6,CASSYGTVAGYTF
TRBJ1-6,TRBV2,CASSESSGKYGSPLHF
TRBJ1-1,TRBV6-5,CASTPGQGVAEAFF
TRBJ1-5,TRBV7-8,CASSLGGASNQPQHF
TRBJ2-7,TRBV7-2,CASSETTGLSYEQYF
TRBJ1-2,TRBV5-1,CASSRSRTGDYGYTF
TRBJ2-1,TRBV5-1,CASSLGRGLDEQFF
TRBJ1-2,TRBV29-1,CSVEDPGQGSYGYTF
TRBJ1-2,TRBV9,CASSPDGQGYGYTF
TRBJ1-6,TRBV27,CASSYLRGFNSPLHF
TRBJ1-2,TRBV7-3,CASSPQPGIYGYTF
TRBJ1-2,TRBV14,CASSHRDRVISGYTF
TRBJ1-2,TRBV7-9,CASSPDRHGYTF
TRBJ1-1,TRBV5-1,CASSPGTGGTEAFF
TRBJ1-1,TRBV11-2,CASSFTQGSTEAFF
TRBJ1-2,TRBV2,CAIQDRWEGGYTF
TRBJ1-2,TRBV14,CASSLLGLSYGYTF
TRBJ2-5,TRBV7-9,CSSSLVGAQGVSTQYF
TRBJ2-3,TRBV11-2,CASSSDYLARTSTDTQYF
TRBJ2-7,TRBV5-5,CASSFDRGYEQYF
TRBJ2-5,TRBV27,CASSRTTNYQKETQYF
TRBJ2-1,TRBV6-4,CASSGTGQTYNEQFF
TRBJ2-5,TRBV7-8,CASSPTSTSATQETQYF
TRBJ2-3,TRBV7-8,CASSLVRLAGATSTDTQYF
TRBJ1-2,TRBV11-2,CASSLMGADGAYGYTF
TRBJ1-1,TRBV5-1,CASSGLRGTEAFF
TRBJ1-5,TRBV28,CASILTGYNQPQHF
TRBJ1-6,TRBV7-2,CASSLESQNSPLHF
TRBJ2-7,TRBV11-2,CASRGRDYSYEQYF
TRBJ2-1,TRBV6-5,CASRRLAGVGNEQFF
TRBJ1-4,TRBV28,CASSPYRRSNEKLFF
TRBJ1-4,TRBV6-1,CASSEGAGAGEKLFF
TRBJ2-7,TRBV14,CASSLGIRPGLIDYEQYF
TRBJ1-5,TRBV19,CASSTSGGRDQPQHF
TRBJ1-5,TRBV27,CASSFTGGSQPQHF
TRBJ2-5,TRBV27,CASSSRQGVVAETQYF
TRBJ1-2,TRBV7-3,CASSPNPTGTYGYTF
TRBJ2-7,TRBV7-8,CASSLSYEQYF
TRBJ2-7,TRBV4-2,CASSQGQNYEQYF
TRBJ1-2,TRBV2,CASSAWGVQGDRGYTF
TRBJ1-1,TRBV6-5,CASSPLQGVGAFF
TRBJ2-1,TRBV6-6,CAVGAPLDNEQFF
TRBJ1-2,TRBV20-1,CSARGGRGYTF
TRBJ2-7,TRBV27,CASGLPEYYEQYF
TRBJ1-1,TRBV19,CASKLTVNTEAFF
TRBJ1-6,TRBV9,CASSGTGLNSPLHF
TRBJ1-3,TRBV18,CASSHPTGGRNTIYF